The clone carrying this TCR beta chain was counted only a few times. The antigen is not known. The record originates from a study of T-cell memory formation after mild COVID-19. For the study at large: In these data, TCR clusters were largely donor specific. Study conclusions and caveats: Most CD4+ clones that shrank were in CM and EM, while CD8+ ones turned up in EMRA. Clones contracting over day 15 to 85 were CD4/CD8 balanced, with later expanders leaning CD4+.

Trimming cost V 6 bases and J 6 bases; bases outside gene matches: 5. The CDR3 contains 15 residues. Germline loops: CDR1 MNHEY, CDR2 SVGEGT. Constant-segment-primed 5'RACE gave TCR alpha and TCR beta cDNA libraries with sample barcodes and UMIs. TCRdb re-derived calls from the 5' RACE reads in MiXCR, one entry per CDR3 protein. The table shows 40,000 to 60,000 distinct CDR3 sequences, with 9.3% occurring only once. This receptor was identified in an adult woman who had mild COVID-19 (a few samples of this study predate the infection). Cell type and time point are not known. J is TRBJ2-1 and V is TRBV6-2 or TRBV6-3, with TRBD2 identical over 13 bases. Specimen: PBMCs or a T cell subset sorted from them (not recorded which). The CDR3 sequence: CASSGRLAGGNEQFF. For the CDR3, the DNA is TGTGCCAGCAGCGGGAGACTAGCGGGAGGCAATGAGCAGTTCTTC.